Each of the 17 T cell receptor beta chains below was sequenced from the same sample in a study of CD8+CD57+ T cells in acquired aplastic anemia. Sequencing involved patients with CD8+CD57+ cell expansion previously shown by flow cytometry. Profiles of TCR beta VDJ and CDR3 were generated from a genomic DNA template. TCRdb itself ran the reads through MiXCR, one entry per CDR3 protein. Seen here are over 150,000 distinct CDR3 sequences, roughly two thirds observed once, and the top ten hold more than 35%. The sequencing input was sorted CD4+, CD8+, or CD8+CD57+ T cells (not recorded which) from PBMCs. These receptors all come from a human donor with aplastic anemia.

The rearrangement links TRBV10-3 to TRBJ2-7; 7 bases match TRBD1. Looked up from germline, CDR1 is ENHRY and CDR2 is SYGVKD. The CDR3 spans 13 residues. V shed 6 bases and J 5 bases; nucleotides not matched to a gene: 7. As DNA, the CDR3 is TGTGCCATCAGCAGACAGGGTAGCGACGAGCAGTACTTC. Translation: CAISRQGSDEQYF.

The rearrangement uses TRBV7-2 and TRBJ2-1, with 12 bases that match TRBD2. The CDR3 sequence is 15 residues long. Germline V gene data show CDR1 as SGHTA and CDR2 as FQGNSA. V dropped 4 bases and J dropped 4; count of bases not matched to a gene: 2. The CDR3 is CASSSSGGGYNEQFF. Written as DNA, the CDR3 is TGTGCCAGCAGCTCTAGCGGGGGGGGTTACAATGAGCAGTTCTTC.

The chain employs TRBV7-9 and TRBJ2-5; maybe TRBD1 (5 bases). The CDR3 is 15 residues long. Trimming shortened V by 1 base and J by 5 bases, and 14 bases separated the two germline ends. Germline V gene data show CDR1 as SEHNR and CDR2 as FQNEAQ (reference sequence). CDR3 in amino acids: CASSLGTGRTETQYF. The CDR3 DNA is TGTGCCAGCAGCTTAGGAACAGGCCGCACGGAGACCCAGTACTTC.

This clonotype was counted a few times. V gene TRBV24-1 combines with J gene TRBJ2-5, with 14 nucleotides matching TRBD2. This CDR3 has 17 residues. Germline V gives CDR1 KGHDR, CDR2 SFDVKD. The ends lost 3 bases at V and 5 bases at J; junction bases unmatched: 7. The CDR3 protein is CATSDKGLAGERETQYF. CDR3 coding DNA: TGTGCCACCAGTGATAAGGGACTAGCGGGAGAGAGGGAGACCCAGTACTTC.

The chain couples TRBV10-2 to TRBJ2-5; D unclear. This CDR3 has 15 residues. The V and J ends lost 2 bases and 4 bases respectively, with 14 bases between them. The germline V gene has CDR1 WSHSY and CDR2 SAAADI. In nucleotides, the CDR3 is TGCGCCAGCAGTGAGCATAGCCTAGAGTCAGAGACCCAGTACTTC. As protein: CASSEHSLESETQYF.

CDR3 amino acids: CASTFGAASGGTQYF. In DNA form, the CDR3 reads TGCGCCAGCACTTTCGGAGCCGCGTCGGGGGGTACGCAGTATTTT. The chain combines TRBV10-2 with TRBJ2-3; the match to TRBD2 covers 7 bases. The CDR3 has 15 amino acids. The V segment lost 7 bases and the J segment 8 bases; nucleotides outside the gene matches: 15. Per germline, CDR1 WSHSY and CDR2 SAAADI.

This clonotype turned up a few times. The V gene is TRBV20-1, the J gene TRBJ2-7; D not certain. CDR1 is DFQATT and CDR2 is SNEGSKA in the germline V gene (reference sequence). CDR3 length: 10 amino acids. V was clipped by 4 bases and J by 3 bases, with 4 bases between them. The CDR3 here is CSANHYEQYF. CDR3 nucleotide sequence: TGCAGTGCTAACCACTACGAGCAGTACTTC.

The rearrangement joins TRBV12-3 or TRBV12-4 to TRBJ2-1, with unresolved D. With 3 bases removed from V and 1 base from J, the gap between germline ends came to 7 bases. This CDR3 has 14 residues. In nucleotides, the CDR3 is TGTGCCAGCAGTTTCCGTCTATCCTACAATGAGCAGTTCTTC. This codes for CASSFRLSYNEQFF.

CDR3 amino acids: CATSRAPAVAGGTQYF. The CDR3 coding sequence is TGTGCCACCAGCAGAGCACCAGCAGTTGCTGGGGGGACCCAGTACTTC. This chain connects TRBV15 to TRBJ2-5; D tentatively fits TRBD1 or TRBD2 (5 bases each). Germline V lookup: CDR1 LNHNV, CDR2 YYDKDF (reference sequence). V lost 1 base, J lost 7 bases, and 19 bases lay in between. This CDR3 comprises 16 residues.

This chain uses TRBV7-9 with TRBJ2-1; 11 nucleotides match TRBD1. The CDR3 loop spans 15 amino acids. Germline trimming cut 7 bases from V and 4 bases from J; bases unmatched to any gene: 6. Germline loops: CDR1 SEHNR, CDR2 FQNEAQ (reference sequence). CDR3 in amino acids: CASTWDRGLYNEQFF. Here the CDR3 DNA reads TGTGCCAGCACTTGGGACAGGGGGTTGTACAATGAGCAGTTCTTC. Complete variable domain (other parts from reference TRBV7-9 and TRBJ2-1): DTGVSQNPRHKITKRGQNVTFRCDPISEHNRLYWYRQTLGQGPEFLTYFQNEAQLEKSRLLSDRFSAERPKGSFSTLEIQRTEQGDSAMYLCASTWDRGLYNEQFFGPGTRLTVL.

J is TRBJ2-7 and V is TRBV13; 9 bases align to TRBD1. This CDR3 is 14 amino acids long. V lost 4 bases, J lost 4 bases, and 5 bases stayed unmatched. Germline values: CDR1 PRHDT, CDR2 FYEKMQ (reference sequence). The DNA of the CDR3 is TGTGCCAGCAGCTCCGGACAGGGGCATTACGAGCAGTACTTC. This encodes CASSSGQGHYEQYF.

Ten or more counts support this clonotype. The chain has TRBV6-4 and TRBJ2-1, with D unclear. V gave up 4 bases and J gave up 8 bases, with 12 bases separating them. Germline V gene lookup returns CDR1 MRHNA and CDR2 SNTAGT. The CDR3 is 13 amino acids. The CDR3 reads CASSGGPEHEQFF. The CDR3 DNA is TGTGCCAGCAGTGGGGGTCCAGAGCATGAGCAGTTCTTC.

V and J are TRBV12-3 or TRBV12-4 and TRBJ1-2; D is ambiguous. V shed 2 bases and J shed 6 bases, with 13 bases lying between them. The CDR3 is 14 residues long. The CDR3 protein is CASSLNSQTNGYTF. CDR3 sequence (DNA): TGTGCCAGCAGTTTAAACTCTCAGACCAATGGCTACACCTTC.

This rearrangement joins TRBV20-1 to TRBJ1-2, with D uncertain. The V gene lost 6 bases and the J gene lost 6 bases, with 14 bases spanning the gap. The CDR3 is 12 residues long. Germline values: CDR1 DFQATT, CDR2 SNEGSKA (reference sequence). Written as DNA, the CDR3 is TGCAGTGCAACCGACCCGGCGGATGGCTACACCTTC. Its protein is CSATDPADGYTF.

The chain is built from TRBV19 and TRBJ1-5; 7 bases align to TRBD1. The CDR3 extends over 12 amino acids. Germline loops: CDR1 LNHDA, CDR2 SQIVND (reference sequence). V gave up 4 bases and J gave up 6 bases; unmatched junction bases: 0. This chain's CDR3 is CASSKGAQPQHF. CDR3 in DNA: TGTGCCAGTAGTAAGGGGGCTCAGCCCCAGCATTTT.

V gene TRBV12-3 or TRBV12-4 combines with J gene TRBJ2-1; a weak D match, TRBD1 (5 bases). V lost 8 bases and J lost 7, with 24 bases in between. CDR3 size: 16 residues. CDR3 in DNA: TGTGCCAGCTCCGGTGGGGCACAGCGTCATCCAAATGAGCAGTTCTTC. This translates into CASSGGAQRHPNEQFF.

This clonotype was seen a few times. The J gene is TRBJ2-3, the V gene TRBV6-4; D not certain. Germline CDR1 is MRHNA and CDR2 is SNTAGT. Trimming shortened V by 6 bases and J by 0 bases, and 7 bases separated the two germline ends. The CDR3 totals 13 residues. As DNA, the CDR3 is TGTGCCAGCAGCCAGACTAGCACAGATACGCAGTATTTT. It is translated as CASSQTSTDTQYF.